A selection of T cell receptor beta chains follows, all from one sample in a study of blood T cell repertoires in COVID-19. Profiled with immunoSEQ multiplex PCR; TCRdb holds only in-frame clones, not every one. Among roughly 290,000 clones listed, approximately 87% were seen once. Sequencing used peripheral blood. These receptors all stem from a woman aged 45-65 years who had recovered from COVID-19. Both conserved end residues are part of each CDR3. D genes are given only for firm matches. Rows give clone size only sometimes, using once, few, many, or a class for an expanded clone.

d_call: TRBD1; v_call: TRBV19; j_call: TRBJ1-5; clone_size: few; cdr3_nt: TGTGCCAGTAAGGCAGGGGGCCTGGGGTATAGCAATCAGCCCCAGCATTTT; cdr3_aa: CASKAGGLGYSNQPQHF
d_call: NA; v_call: TRBV7-8; j_call: TRBJ2-1; clone_size: NA; cdr3_nt: TGTGCCAGCAGCCCGGGAGCGGCAGCCCCCCTAAATGAGCAGTTCTTC; cdr3_aa: CASSPGAAAPLNEQFF
d_call: NA; v_call: TRBV7-2; j_call: TRBJ2-5; clone_size: NA; cdr3_nt: TGTGCCAGCACGCGGGGGACAGGCGGATTCCAAGAGACCCAGTACTTC; cdr3_aa: CASTRGTGGFQETQYF
d_call: TRBD1; v_call: TRBV28; j_call: TRBJ1-5; clone_size: NA; cdr3_nt: TGTGCCAGCAGTAAGACAGGGAATAATCAGCCCCAGCATTTT; cdr3_aa: CASSKTGNNQPQHF
d_call: NA; v_call: TRBV4-1; j_call: TRBJ1-1; clone_size: many; cdr3_nt: TGCGCCAGCAGCCAATCTACCCTAGGGGAACCCACTGAAGCTTTCTTT; cdr3_aa: CASSQSTLGEPTEAFF
d_call: NA; v_call: TRBV29-1; j_call: TRBJ2-5; clone_size: NA; cdr3_nt: TGCAGCGCCAGAGGGGGGGACCAAGAGACCCAGTACTTC; cdr3_aa: CSARGGDQETQYF
d_call: NA; v_call: TRBV27; j_call: TRBJ1-2; clone_size: NA; cdr3_nt: TGTGCCAGCAGTTTACAGGGGAGGACTAGGGATGGCTACACCTTC; cdr3_aa: CASSLQGRTRDGYTF
d_call: TRBD2; v_call: TRBV7-2; j_call: TRBJ2-3; clone_size: NA; cdr3_nt: TGTGCCAGCAGCTTAAATGGGCGGGAGTTCGATACGCAGTATTTT; cdr3_aa: CASSLNGREFDTQYF
d_call: TRBD2; v_call: TRBV7-2; j_call: TRBJ2-2; clone_size: NA; cdr3_nt: TGTGCCAGCAGCTTAAACGGCGGGAGGGTTTCCGGGGAGCTGTTTTTT; cdr3_aa: CASSLNGGRVSGELFF
d_call: NA; v_call: TRBV7-2; j_call: TRBJ2-7; clone_size: NA; cdr3_nt: TGTGCCAGCAGCTTAGGGAACAGGGACCACGAGCAGTACTTC; cdr3_aa: CASSLGNRDHEQYF
d_call: NA; v_call: TRBV2; j_call: TRBJ1-5; clone_size: NA; cdr3_nt: TGTGCCAGCAATCACGGTCATCAGCCCCAGCATTTT; cdr3_aa: CASNHGHQPQHF
d_call: NA; v_call: TRBV28; j_call: TRBJ1-2; clone_size: NA; cdr3_nt: TGTGCCAGCAGCACACCTATGGAACGACAGCGCAGTGGCTACACCTTC; cdr3_aa: CASSTPMERQRSGYTF
d_call: NA; v_call: TRBV7-3; j_call: TRBJ2-2; clone_size: few; cdr3_nt: TGTGCCAGCAGCTTAAGCCCAGTACTAAACACCGGGGAGCTGTTTTTT; cdr3_aa: CASSLSPVLNTGELFF
d_call: NA; v_call: TRBV10-3; j_call: TRBJ1-6; clone_size: NA; cdr3_nt: TGTGCCATCAGTGAGTCGAGGAGGGATTTGGATTCACCCCTCCACTTT; cdr3_aa: CAISESRRDLDSPLHF
d_call: TRBD2; v_call: TRBV29-1; j_call: TRBJ2-1; clone_size: NA; cdr3_nt: TGCAGCGGGGCCGGGACTAGCGGGACCGATGAGCAGTTCTTC; cdr3_aa: CSGAGTSGTDEQFF
d_call: NA; v_call: TRBV19; j_call: TRBJ1-1; clone_size: NA; cdr3_nt: TGTGCCAGTAGTATATATGGCGGGCAGATCAACACTGAAGCTTTCTTT; cdr3_aa: CASSIYGGQINTEAFF
d_call: TRBD1; v_call: TRBV30; j_call: TRBJ1-5; clone_size: NA; cdr3_nt: TGTGCCTGGAGTGACAGGGGTAGTCAGCCCCAGCATTTT; cdr3_aa: CAWSDRGSQPQHF
d_call: NA; v_call: TRBV6-6; j_call: TRBJ1-4; clone_size: NA; cdr3_nt: TGTGCCAGCAGTTACCCCGGAAGGGGTGATGAAAAACTGTTTTTT; cdr3_aa: CASSYPGRGDEKLFF
d_call: TRBD2; v_call: TRBV11-2; j_call: TRBJ2-7; clone_size: NA; cdr3_nt: TGTGCCAGCAGCCCAGGACCGGGGGGATTATACGAGCAGTACTTC; cdr3_aa: CASSPGPGGLYEQYF
d_call: NA; v_call: TRBV7-3; j_call: TRBJ1-1; clone_size: NA; cdr3_nt: TGTGCCAGCAGCCCCGGGACGGGGGGCACTGAAGCTTTCTTT; cdr3_aa: CASSPGTGGTEAFF
d_call: NA; v_call: TRBV6-2/TRBV6-3; j_call: TRBJ1-5; clone_size: NA; cdr3_nt: TGTGCCAGCAGTATCTGGGCAGGGGGCAATCAGCCCCAGCATTTT; cdr3_aa: CASSIWAGGNQPQHF
d_call: TRBD1; v_call: TRBV6-6; j_call: TRBJ2-1; clone_size: NA; cdr3_nt: TGTGCCAGCAGCCCACCACAGGGGGAGCAGTTCTTC; cdr3_aa: CASSPPQGEQFF
d_call: NA; v_call: TRBV7-2; j_call: TRBJ1-6; clone_size: few; cdr3_nt: TGTGCCAGCAGCTTAGCGCCAGGGAATTCACCCCTCCACTTT; cdr3_aa: CASSLAPGNSPLHF
d_call: TRBD2; v_call: TRBV20-1; j_call: TRBJ2-1; clone_size: NA; cdr3_nt: TGCGGGGCGGGAGGGCCCGATGAGCAGTTCTTC; cdr3_aa: CGAGGPDEQFF
d_call: NA; v_call: TRBV7-2; j_call: TRBJ2-2; clone_size: NA; cdr3_nt: TGTGCCAGCAGCCCGTACGGGAGCACCGGGGAGCTGTTTTTT; cdr3_aa: CASSPYGSTGELFF
d_call: TRBD2; v_call: TRBV7-2; j_call: TRBJ2-7; clone_size: NA; cdr3_nt: TGTGCCAGCAGCATAGCGGGACAACACTACGAGCAGTACTTC; cdr3_aa: CASSIAGQHYEQYF
d_call: TRBD1; v_call: TRBV5-4; j_call: TRBJ1-6; clone_size: NA; cdr3_nt: TGTGCCAGCAGCAACAGGGGCGTCAATTCACCCCTCCACTTT; cdr3_aa: CASSNRGVNSPLHF
d_call: TRBD1; v_call: TRBV6-4; j_call: TRBJ1-2; clone_size: NA; cdr3_nt: TGTGCCAGCAGTGACGGGACAGCTAACTATGGCTACACCTTC; cdr3_aa: CASSDGTANYGYTF
d_call: TRBD2; v_call: TRBV6-1; j_call: TRBJ2-2; clone_size: NA; cdr3_nt: TGTGCCAGCAGTGAAGGACTAGCGGGAGGGCCCGGCGGGGAGCTGTTTTTT; cdr3_aa: CASSEGLAGGPGGELFF
d_call: TRBD2; v_call: TRBV2; j_call: TRBJ2-3; clone_size: NA; cdr3_nt: TGTGCCAGCAGGAAGGGGGAGCGGGGGGGCACAGATACGCAGTATTTT; cdr3_aa: CASRKGERGGTDTQYF
d_call: NA; v_call: TRBV9; j_call: TRBJ2-5; clone_size: NA; cdr3_nt: TGTGCCAGCAGCGTAGAATCTCAAGAGACCCAGTACTTC; cdr3_aa: CASSVESQETQYF
d_call: TRBD1; v_call: TRBV5-1; j_call: TRBJ2-7; clone_size: few; cdr3_nt: TGCGCCAGCAGCTGGCCGGGACAGGGGCCCCAGCAGTACTTC; cdr3_aa: CASSWPGQGPQQYF
d_call: NA; v_call: TRBV30; j_call: TRBJ2-5; clone_size: NA; cdr3_nt: TGTGCCTGGAGCGCGTTAGCGTTCAAAGAGACCCAGTACTTC; cdr3_aa: CAWSALAFKETQYF
d_call: TRBD1; v_call: TRBV7-2; j_call: TRBJ1-6; clone_size: NA; cdr3_nt: TGTGCCAGCAGCTTACTGTCGGGACAGAATAATTCACCCCTCCACTTT; cdr3_aa: CASSLLSGQNNSPLHF
d_call: TRBD2; v_call: TRBV24-1; j_call: TRBJ2-5; clone_size: NA; cdr3_nt: TGTGCCACCATGGGCGGGGGGGCCGAGACCCAGTACTTC; cdr3_aa: CATMGGGAETQYF
d_call: NA; v_call: TRBV6-5; j_call: TRBJ1-6; clone_size: NA; cdr3_nt: TGTGCCAGCACCCGATCGGCAGGATATAATTCACCCCTCCACTTT; cdr3_aa: CASTRSAGYNSPLHF
d_call: NA; v_call: TRBV29-1; j_call: TRBJ2-3; clone_size: NA; cdr3_nt: TGCAGCGGCGGACAGAGTAGCACAGATACGCAGTATTTT; cdr3_aa: CSGGQSSTDTQYF
d_call: TRBD1; v_call: TRBV13; j_call: TRBJ2-1; clone_size: NA; cdr3_nt: TGTGCCAGCAGCCCAAGCAGGGGGCCGAGTGAGCAGTTCTTC; cdr3_aa: CASSPSRGPSEQFF
d_call: NA; v_call: TRBV7-9; j_call: TRBJ2-7; clone_size: NA; cdr3_nt: TGTGCCAGCGCGGGGGCTGGCGAGCAGTACTTC; cdr3_aa: CASAGAGEQYF
d_call: NA; v_call: TRBV14; j_call: TRBJ2-5; clone_size: once; cdr3_nt: TGTGCCAGCAGTCGCGCCAACCGGGAGACCCAGTACTTC; cdr3_aa: CASSRANRETQYF
d_call: NA; v_call: TRBV21-1; j_call: TRBJ1-1; clone_size: NA; cdr3_nt: TGTGCCAGCAGCAAAGTAATCCGGACAGAATTGGGCACTGAAGCTTTCTTT; cdr3_aa: CASSKVIRTELGTEAFF
d_call: NA; v_call: TRBV6-2/TRBV6-3; j_call: TRBJ2-5; clone_size: NA; cdr3_nt: TGTGCCAGCAGTCGGGACACCGAGACCCAGTACTTC; cdr3_aa: CASSRDTETQYF
d_call: NA; v_call: TRBV7-9; j_call: TRBJ2-1; clone_size: NA; cdr3_nt: TGTGCCAGCATCTTGACTAGTGGGGATGAGCAGTTCTTC; cdr3_aa: CASILTSGDEQFF
d_call: NA; v_call: TRBV7-6; j_call: TRBJ1-1; clone_size: NA; cdr3_nt: TGTGCCAGCAGCTCACAGGTGAACACTGAAGCTTTCTTT; cdr3_aa: CASSSQVNTEAFF
d_call: TRBD2; v_call: TRBV19; j_call: TRBJ2-3; clone_size: NA; cdr3_nt: TGTGCCAGTAGTATCGCGGGAGTGGATACGCAGTATTTT; cdr3_aa: CASSIAGVDTQYF
d_call: TRBD2; v_call: TRBV7-2; j_call: TRBJ2-1; clone_size: NA; cdr3_nt: TGTGCCAGCAGCCCGGGCACTAGCGGGTTTACGCAGTTCTTC; cdr3_aa: CASSPGTSGFTQFF
d_call: TRBD2; v_call: TRBV7-7; j_call: TRBJ2-1; clone_size: NA; cdr3_nt: TGTGCTAGCAGCTTAGCGGAGGTGGCTAGCGGGAGGCATGAGCAGTTCTTC; cdr3_aa: CASSLAEVASGRHEQFF
d_call: TRBD1; v_call: TRBV28; j_call: TRBJ1-2; clone_size: once; cdr3_nt: TGTGCCACCTCAGGGGGGAACTATGGCTACACCTTC; cdr3_aa: CATSGGNYGYTF
d_call: TRBD2; v_call: TRBV28; j_call: TRBJ2-7; clone_size: NA; cdr3_nt: TGTGCCAGCAGTTTATCGAGCGGGAGTGTCTACGAGCAGTACTTC; cdr3_aa: CASSLSSGSVYEQYF
d_call: TRBD1; v_call: TRBV18; j_call: TRBJ2-7; clone_size: NA; cdr3_nt: TGTGCCAGCTCACCAAGTGGGACAGCTCCCGAGCAGTACTTC; cdr3_aa: CASSPSGTAPEQYF
d_call: NA; v_call: TRBV5-1; j_call: TRBJ2-5; clone_size: NA; cdr3_nt: TGCGCCAGCAGCTTGGATCGGCTAGGAGCGAGCCAAGAGACCCAGTACTTC; cdr3_aa: CASSLDRLGASQETQYF
d_call: TRBD1; v_call: TRBV7-2; j_call: TRBJ2-7; clone_size: few; cdr3_nt: TGTGCCAGCAGCTCCGGGACAGGGAACTACGAGCAGTACTTC; cdr3_aa: CASSSGTGNYEQYF
d_call: NA; v_call: TRBV10-2; j_call: TRBJ1-2; clone_size: NA; cdr3_nt: TGCGCCAGCAGCCTTGACATAAACTATGGCTACACCTTC; cdr3_aa: CASSLDINYGYTF
d_call: TRBD2; v_call: TRBV4-1; j_call: TRBJ2-7; clone_size: NA; cdr3_nt: TGCGCCAGCAGCCAAGAACTAGCGGGGGGCTACGAGCAGTACTTC; cdr3_aa: CASSQELAGGYEQYF